These 5 T cell receptor beta chains came from one sample sequenced in a study of vaccination and CD4 T cells after COVID-19. For these TCRs, the target antigens are not known. Treatment: approximately nine-day PBMC culture with coronavirus spike peptide pools or control peptides (ViraFEST assay). The Oncomine TCR Beta short-read assay was applied to DNA of cultured CD4+ T cells. TCRdb called the PCR reads again in MiXCR, with one record for every CDR3 protein. The sample carries 17,000 or so distinct CDR3 sequences, approximately 47% recorded once. Sequenced here: CD4+ T cells from blood, cultured in vitro, sampled before SARS-CoV-2 vaccination. Receptor source: a human donor who received a COVID-19 vaccine.

The V gene is TRBV15, the J gene TRBJ2-2, with D unclear. The CDR3 contains 13 residues. Germline lookup yields CDR1 LNHNV and CDR2 YYDKDF (reference sequence). The V end was cut by 0 bases, the J end by 10 bases, with 9 bases between. As DNA, the CDR3 is TGTGCCACCAGCAGAGAACTTCCCTCGGAGCTGTTTTTT. Translation gives CATSRELPSELFF.

This clonotype was found a few times. The rearrangement joins TRBV6-5 to TRBJ2-7; TRBD1 matches at 11 bases. Germline V CDR1 and CDR2: MNHEY, SVGAGI. The J segment lost 6 bases and the V segment lost 5 bases, leaving 12 bases of the junction unmatched. The length of the CDR3 is 16 residues. The CDR3 DNA sequence: TGTGCCAGCAGTAACTACCGGGACAGGGGGATTAGCGAGCAGTACTTC. It codes for CASSNYRDRGISEQYF.

This clonotype was observed a handful of times. The chain carries TRBV20-1 and TRBJ1-2; perhaps TRBD1 as D (5 bases). The CDR3 contains 16 residues. Germline V lookup: CDR1 DFQATT, CDR2 SNEGSKA (reference sequence). Trimming stripped 0 bases from V and 4 bases from J, with 18 bases between. CDR3 region: CSARDPSEVRGYGYTF. The CDR3 DNA is TGCAGTGCTAGAGATCCGTCCGAGGTGAGGGGCTATGGCTACACCTTC.

This clonotype was picked up a small number of times. V and J are TRBV30 and TRBJ1-1, with unresolved D. Trimming removed 7 bases from V and 0 bases from J, with 9 bases in between. This CDR3 comprises 12 residues. In germline, CDR1 is GTSNPN, CDR2 SVGIG (reference sequence). DNA for the CDR3: TGTGCCTCTGACATACTGAACACTGAAGCTTTCTTT. Encoded protein: CASDILNTEAFF.

The chain recombines TRBV15 with TRBJ1-6; 9 positions agree with TRBD1. Germline loops: CDR1 LNHNV, CDR2 YYDKDF (reference sequence). The CDR3 extends over 14 amino acids. V lost 7 bases and J lost 9; bases outside the gene matches: 7. CDR3 residues: CATTIGQGTSPLHF. The CDR3 DNA reads TGTGCCACCACCATAGGACAGGGGACTTCACCCCTCCACTTT. Full variable domain (remainder filled in from reference TRBV15 and TRBJ1-6): DAMVIQNPRYQVTQFGKPVTLSCSQTLNHNVMYWYQQKSSQAPKLLFHYYDKDFNNEADTPDNFQSRRPNTSFCFLDIRSPGLGDTAMYLCATTIGQGTSPLHFGNGTRLTVT.